These 20 T cell receptor beta chains were all obtained from the same sample, sequenced in a study of T-cell memory formation after mild COVID-19. TCRdb ran MiXCR on the 5' RACE reads and lists one entry per CDR3 protein. The sample lists roughly 250,000 distinct CDR3 sequences, about 17% occurring once. The sequenced sample consisted of PBMCs or a T cell subset sorted from them (not recorded which). All receptors come from a man between 18 and 35 years old who had mild COVID-19 (a few samples of this study predate the infection). Cell type and time point are not known.

This clonotype appeared a few times. This rearrangement joins TRBV18 to TRBJ1-1, with 8 nucleotides matching TRBD1. J gave up 4 bases and V 7 bases, and 5 bases lay outside the gene matches. CDR1 and CDR2 (germline): KGHSH, LQKENI. The CDR3 extends over 13 amino acids. The CDR3 nucleotides read TGTGCCAGCTTTGGACAGGGAGGCACTGAAGCTTTCTTT. It translates to CASFGQGGTEAFF.

CDR3 region: CASSLQEGEAFF. The CDR3 DNA sequence: TGTGCCAGCAGCTTACAGGAAGGTGAAGCTTTCTTT. The chain recombines TRBV7-3 with TRBJ1-1; D call uncertain. The CDR3 is 12 amino acids. Trimming took off 2 bases at V and 7 bases at J, with 8 bases between the two ends. From germline, CDR1 is SGHTA and CDR2 FQGTGA.

There are a few counts of this clonotype. The gene calls are TRBV4-1 and TRBJ2-5; tentatively, D is TRBD2 (5 bases). V was trimmed by 0 bases and J by 2 bases, leaving 10 bases between them. CDR3 length equals 15 residues. Per germline, CDR1 MGHRA and CDR2 YSYEKL. The CDR3 sequence: CASSQDTRGQETQYF. In DNA, the CDR3 is TGCGCCAGCAGCCAAGATACCCGCGGGCAAGAGACCCAGTACTTC.

This clonotype was counted a few times. The chain employs TRBV10-3 and TRBJ2-5; TRBD2 agrees at 15 bases. This CDR3 region has 18 residues. The junction had 11 bases not matched to a gene; V was cut back by 7 bases and J by 2 bases. Per the germline V gene, CDR1 is ENHRY and CDR2 is SYGVKD. The CDR3 here is CAITAGLAGGQGQETQYF. CDR3 nucleotides: TGTGCCATCACCGCGGGACTAGCGGGGGGCCAGGGGCAAGAGACCCAGTACTTC.

The chain joins TRBV20-1 to TRBJ2-5; 11 bases line up with TRBD2. Trimming removed 2 bases from V and 5 bases from J; junction bases left unmatched: 7. From germline, CDR1 is DFQATT and CDR2 SNEGSKA (reference sequence). The CDR3 extends over 15 amino acids. CDR3 sequence: CSARIGTSGGETQYF. The CDR3 DNA follows: TGCAGTGCTAGAATAGGGACTAGCGGAGGGGAGACCCAGTACTTC.

In this sample, this clonotype turned up a few times. J is TRBJ1-1 and V is TRBV11-2, with TRBD1 matching 10 bases. This CDR3 is built from 14 residues. Trimming removed 3 bases from V and 4 bases from J; junction bases left unmatched: 2. Germline V gene sequence: CDR1 SGHAT, CDR2 FQNNGV. The CDR3 region is CASSFGTGVTEAFF. In nucleotides, the CDR3 is TGTGCCAGCAGCTTCGGGACAGGGGTCACTGAAGCTTTCTTT.

J is TRBJ2-3 and V is TRBV20-1, with 9 bases fitting TRBD1. Germline values: CDR1 DFQATT, CDR2 SNEGSKA (reference sequence). With V trimmed by 5 bases and J by 2 bases, 5 bases remained unmatched. This CDR3 has 14 amino acids. CDR3 protein: CSAPTGGNTDTQYF. The DNA of the CDR3 is TGCAGTGCTCCGACAGGGGGTAACACAGATACGCAGTATTTT.

This clonotype was seen a few times. CDR3: CSARSGAYTEAFF. The CDR3 DNA is TGCAGTGCTAGAAGTGGAGCCTACACTGAAGCTTTCTTT. The rearrangement links TRBV20-1 to TRBJ1-1; no clear D. V was clipped by 2 bases and J by 3 bases, with 10 bases between them. Per the germline V gene, CDR1 is DFQATT and CDR2 is SNEGSKA (reference sequence). This CDR3 spans 13 amino acids.

This clonotype has at least ten counts. V gene TRBV4-3 combines with J gene TRBJ2-3; D is tentatively TRBD1 or TRBD2 (5 bases each). CDR1 and CDR2 from the germline V gene are LGHNA and YSLEER. The V end was cut by 1 base, the J end by 0 bases, with 5 bases between. The CDR3 consists of 14 residues. The DNA for the CDR3 is TGCGCCAGCAGCCAAGGGGACAGCACAGATACGCAGTATTTT. It specifies CASSQGDSTDTQYF.

Only a few counts were recorded for this clonotype. The V and J genes are TRBV20-1 and TRBJ1-2; D is ambiguous. Germline values: CDR1 DFQATT, CDR2 SNEGSKA (reference sequence). The CDR3 has 14 amino acids. The V and J ends lost 1 base and 4 bases respectively, with 13 bases between them. The CDR3 loop reads CSARVQAIGYGYTF. DNA of the CDR3: TGCAGTGCTAGAGTTCAGGCTATCGGCTATGGCTACACCTTC.

This clonotype has more than one count but fewer than ten. The CDR3 DNA sequence: TGTGCCAGCAGCTCGCGATCCGGGACAGGGATTTCCTACGAGCAGTACTTC. It encodes CASSSRSGTGISYEQYF. This chain joins TRBV7-2 and TRBJ2-7, with 9 bases lining up with TRBD1. CDR3 length equals 17 residues. V was pared by 4 bases and J by 1 base, with 11 bases of the junction left unmatched. Germline loops: CDR1 SGHTA, CDR2 FQGNSA. Full variable domain (missing parts from reference TRBV7-2 and TRBJ2-7): GAGVSQSPSNKVTEKGKDVELRCDPISGHTALYWYRQSLGQGLEFLIYFQGNSAPDKSGLPSDRFSAERTGGSVSTLTIQRTQQEDSAVYLCASSSRSGTGISYEQYFGPGTRLTVT.

This clonotype was detected only a few times. The germline gene is not matched at one end of the junction; a read error may be the cause. The chain has TRBV4-1 and TRBJ1-5; TRBD1 might be the D (6 bases). The length of the CDR3 is 13 residues. The germline V gene encodes CDR1 MGHRA and CDR2 YSYEKL. The CDR3 sequence is CASSQAGDQPQHF. For the CDR3, the DNA is TGCGCCAGCAGTCAAGCAGGGGATCAGCCCCAGCATTTT.

The chain links TRBV20-1 to TRBJ2-3, with D unclear. Germline-derived CDR1 and CDR2 are DFQATT and SNEGSKA (reference sequence). Trimming pared 5 bases from V and 6 bases from J, leaving 12 bases between. This CDR3 has 12 residues. CDR3 DNA: TGCAGTGCTTGGATAAACGGGGATACGCAGTATTTT. It is translated as CSAWINGDTQYF.

The V and J genes are TRBV6-6 and TRBJ2-2; maybe TRBD2 (5 bases). This CDR3 spans 14 amino acids. V lost 7 bases and J lost 5, with 14 bases in between. The V gene's germline CDR1 is MNHNY and CDR2 SVGAGI (reference sequence). For the CDR3, the DNA is TGTGCCAGCAAGGTGGAGGCTCGTACCGGGGAGCTGTTTTTT. This codes for CASKVEARTGELFF.

In its sample, this clonotype was seen a few times. The V and J genes are TRBV5-1 and TRBJ2-2, with 10 positions matching TRBD1. In germline, CDR1 is SGHRS, CDR2 YFSETQ. The V segment lost 4 bases and the J segment 5 bases; nucleotides outside the gene matches: 5. The CDR3 is made up of 15 amino acids. Here the CDR3 reads CASSGGQGVTGELFF. The CDR3, as DNA: TGCGCCAGCAGCGGAGGACAGGGGGTGACCGGGGAGCTGTTTTTT.

This clonotype was seen a few times. This chain joins TRBV28 and TRBJ1-5; possibly TRBD1 for D (6 bases). Germline V gene data show CDR1 as MDHEN and CDR2 as SYDVKM. The CDR3 runs to 12 residues. V shed 9 bases and J shed 9 bases, with 15 bases lying between them. The CDR3 spells CASSGQGRPQHF. As DNA, the CDR3 is TGTGCCAGTTCTGGGCAGGGGCGGCCCCAGCATTTT. The whole variable domain, filled in from reference TRBV28 and TRBJ1-5, reads DVKVTQSSRYLVKRTGEKVFLECVQDMDHENMFWYRQDPGLGLRLIYFSYDVKMKEKGDIPEGYSVSREKKERFSLILESASTNQTSMYLCASSGQGRPQHFGDGTRLSIL.

The CDR3 protein is CASSSWGGVDIQYF. The CDR3 coding sequence is TGTGCCAGCAGTTCATGGGGGGGCGTAGACATTCAGTACTTC. The V and J genes are TRBV28 and TRBJ2-4; D is possibly TRBD2 (7 bases). The CDR3 contains 14 residues. With 4 bases removed from V and 8 bases from J, the gap between germline ends came to 15 bases. Germline values: CDR1 MDHEN, CDR2 SYDVKM.

The sample holds a few counts of this clonotype. The rearrangement links TRBV2 to TRBJ2-3; 10 bases are shared with TRBD2. The CDR3 runs to 15 residues. With V trimmed by 4 bases and J by 5 bases, 6 bases remained unmatched. Germline V CDR1 and CDR2: SNHLY, FYNNEI. The CDR3 nucleotides are TGTGCCAGCAGTGGTCAGCGGGGGGGCGGAGATACGCAGTATTTT. The encoded protein is CASSGQRGGGDTQYF. Variable domain in full (rest from reference TRBV2 and TRBJ2-3): EPEVTQTPSHQVTQMGQEVILRCVPISNHLYFYWYRQILGQKVEFLVSFYNNEISEKSEIFDDQFSVERPDGSNFTLKIRSTKLEDSAMYFCASSGQRGGGDTQYFGPGTRLTVL.

A few counts support this clonotype. The V and J genes are TRBV20-1 and TRBJ1-6, with unresolved D. The CDR3 runs to 14 residues. The V end lost 1 base, the J end lost 6 bases, and 10 bases lay between the germline ends. Looked up from germline, CDR1 is DFQATT and CDR2 is SNEGSKA (reference sequence). The DNA for the CDR3 is TGCAGTGCTAGAGTCGGGGATTTTAATTCACCCCTCCACTTT. This gives the protein CSARVGDFNSPLHF.

This clonotype was recorded only once. The chain recombines TRBV7-2 with TRBJ1-4, with D perhaps TRBD1 (5 bases). CDR1 is SGHTA and CDR2 is FQGNSA in the germline V gene. This CDR3 contains 15 residues. V was clipped by 4 bases and J by 8 bases, with 17 bases between them. CDR3 in amino acids: CASSSQVTGGEKLFF. CDR3 DNA sequence: TGTGCCAGCAGCTCTCAAGTCACAGGAGGGGAAAAACTGTTTTTT.